This is a list of T cell receptor beta chains from one sample in a study of blood T cell repertoires in COVID-19. TCRdb's table, derived via immunoSEQ multiplex PCR, lists solely in-frame clones and lacks some. The repertoire holds about 260,000 clones, with about 87% as singletons. The sample consisted of peripheral blood. All receptors come from a woman aged 55-75 years with COVID-19, enrolled during active disease. The CDR3 runs from the conserved cysteine through the conserved F or W. A D gene is named only where the DNA matches it firmly. The size entry is marked missing in some rows and otherwise reads once, few, many or a size class.

d_call	v_call	j_call	clone_size	cdr3_aa	cdr3_nt
TRBD1	TRBV29-1	TRBJ2-3	-	CSVGQAGQYF	TGCAGCGTGGGACAGGCTGGGCAGTATTTT
-	TRBV29-1	TRBJ1-1	-	CSVEESGSLNTEAFF	TGCAGCGTTGAAGAATCTGGCAGTTTAAACACTGAAGCTTTCTTT
TRBD1	TRBV28	TRBJ2-1	-	CASSLADRGHEQFF	TGTGCCAGCAGTTTAGCGGACAGGGGCCATGAGCAGTTCTTC
-	TRBV7-6	TRBJ2-5	once	CASSLARTPQETQYF	TGTGCCAGCAGCTTAGCCCGGACTCCACAAGAGACCCAGTACTTC
TRBD2	TRBV4-1	TRBJ2-3	-	CASSQESSGSEYF	TGCGCCAGCAGCCAAGAATCTAGCGGGAGTGAGTATTTT
TRBD1	TRBV7-8	TRBJ1-2	-	CASSLGTGAGYTF	TGTGCCAGCAGCTTAGGTACAGGGGCCGGCTACACCTTC
-	TRBV29-1	TRBJ2-2	few	CSFAWAPTGELFF	TGCAGCTTTGCCTGGGCGCCCACCGGGGAGCTGTTTTTT
-	TRBV28	TRBJ2-3	-	CASSLPPGGGADTQYF	TGTGCCAGCAGTTTACCCCCCGGGGGTGGTGCAGATACGCAGTATTTT
TRBD2	TRBV3-1/TRBV3-2	TRBJ2-5	-	CASSKREGPETQYF	TGTGCCAGCAGTAAGCGGGAGGGCCCAGAGACCCAGTACTTC
-	TRBV5-1	TRBJ1-1	-	CASSSQGRDTEAFF	TGCGCCAGCAGCTCACAGGGTAGGGACACTGAAGCTTTCTTT
-	TRBV7-2	TRBJ1-1	-	CASSSPSPHQAFF	TGTGCCAGCAGCTCCCCGAGCCCCCATCAAGCTTTCTTT
TRBD1	TRBV20-1	TRBJ1-2	-	CSASPDRRCTF	TGCAGTGCTAGCCCGGACAGGCGATGCACCTTC
TRBD1	TRBV10-3	TRBJ1-5	-	CAISDSGTGGRSNQPQHF	TGTGCCATCAGTGACTCCGGGACAGGGGGCAGGAGCAATCAGCCCCAGCATTTT
-	TRBV30	TRBJ1-2	-	CAWRTGVDYGYTF	TGTGCCTGGAGAACGGGGGTGGATTATGGCTACACCTTC
-	TRBV6-1	TRBJ1-1	-	CASRKGVNTEAFF	TGTGCCAGCAGGAAAGGAGTGAACACTGAAGCTTTCTTT
TRBD2	TRBV5-1	TRBJ2-5	-	CASSSPLLAAQETQYF	TGCGCCAGCAGCTCACCTCTGCTAGCGGCACAAGAGACCCAGTACTTC
TRBD2	TRBV10-1	TRBJ2-7	-	CASSESRAGGPYEQYF	TGCGCCAGCAGTGAGTCGAGGGCGGGAGGTCCCTACGAGCAGTACTTC
TRBD1	TRBV2	TRBJ2-7	-	CASRSGTVNEQYF	TGTGCCAGTCGATCTGGGACAGTAAACGAGCAGTACTTC
TRBD1	TRBV30	TRBJ2-2	-	CAWSVKTGGSGELFF	TGTGCCTGGAGTGTAAAAACAGGGGGTTCCGGGGAGCTGTTTTTT
-	TRBV11-3	TRBJ1-1	-	CASSSGGENTEAFF	TGTGCCAGCAGCTCGGGGGGAGAAAACACTGAAGCTTTCTTT
TRBD2	TRBV4-3	TRBJ2-1	-	CASSQGLAPGNEQFF	TGCGCCAGCAGCCAGGGACTAGCGCCCGGCAATGAGCAGTTCTTC
TRBD2	TRBV27	TRBJ2-7	-	CASSSPTSGSFYEQYF	TGTGCCAGCAGTTCCCCGACTAGCGGGAGTTTTTACGAGCAGTACTTC
-	TRBV10-2	TRBJ2-1	-	CASSDLFSYNEQFF	TGCGCCAGCAGTGATCTATTCTCCTACAATGAGCAGTTCTTC
TRBD1	TRBV30	TRBJ1-6	-	CAWSKDRGSSRSYNSPLHF	TGTGCCTGGAGCAAAGACAGGGGTTCGTCCCGTTCCTATAATTCACCCCTCCACTTT
-	TRBV5-5	TRBJ1-1	-	CASSSIWNTEAFF	TGTGCCAGCAGCTCTATCTGGAACACTGAAGCTTTCTTT
-	TRBV6-2/TRBV6-3	TRBJ1-1	once	CASSKTSTEAFF	TGTGCCAGCAGCAAGACAAGTACTGAAGCTTTCTTT
-	TRBV5-1	TRBJ1-1	-	CASSLGPGVSTEAFF	TGCGCCAGCAGCTTGGGTCCAGGGGTGTCCACTGAAGCTTTCTTT
TRBD2	TRBV29-1	TRBJ2-6	many	CSVEWARATSGARSGANVLTF	TGCAGCGTTGAATGGGCCAGGGCAACTAGCGGCGCCCGCTCTGGGGCCAACGTCCTGACTTTC
TRBD1	TRBV3-1/TRBV3-2	TRBJ2-7	-	CASSNRDRGGSYEQYF	TGTGCCAGCAGCAACCGGGACAGGGGTGGTTCCTACGAGCAGTACTTC
TRBD2	TRBV9	TRBJ2-1	-	CASSVEASGRAGEQFF	TGTGCCAGCAGCGTAGAGGCTAGCGGGAGGGCCGGTGAGCAGTTCTTC
-	TRBV7-9	TRBJ1-3	-	CASSLAGAGGNTIYF	TGTGCCAGCAGCTTAGCGGGGGCAGGTGGAAACACCATATATTTT
TRBD1	TRBV7-8	TRBJ1-6	-	CASSSTGLNSPLHF	TGTGCCAGCAGCTCGACAGGGTTAAATTCACCCCTCCACTTT
TRBD2	TRBV7-9	TRBJ2-3	-	CASSLTLAGGADTQYF	TGTGCCAGCAGCTTAACCCTAGCGGGAGGAGCCGATACGCAGTATTTT
TRBD1	TRBV6-5	TRBJ1-2	-	CASSYSGTVYGYTF	TGTGCCAGCAGTTACTCCGGGACAGTCTATGGCTACACCTTC
-	TRBV7-3	TRBJ2-2	-	CASSRRVTQGNTGELFF	TGTGCCAGCAGCCGGCGGGTGACACAAGGGAACACCGGGGAGCTGTTTTTT
TRBD2	TRBV20-1	TRBJ2-3	-	CSASSPGGTTDTQYF	TGCAGTGCTAGTTCTCCGGGGGGGACCACAGATACGCAGTATTTT
TRBD2	TRBV5-1	TRBJ2-4	-	CASSSGTSGSLAKNIQYF	TGCGCCAGCAGCTCCGGGACTAGCGGGAGTCTGGCCAAAAACATTCAGTACTTC
TRBD2	TRBV13	TRBJ2-7	-	CASSIRLAGDEQYF	TGTGCCAGCAGCATAAGACTAGCGGGAGACGAGCAGTACTTC
TRBD1	TRBV9	TRBJ1-1	-	CASSVETGAEAFF	TGTGCCAGCAGCGTAGAGACAGGGGCTGAAGCTTTCTTT
TRBD1	TRBV19	TRBJ1-5	-	CASSKNRGGRSNQPQHF	TGTGCCAGTAGTAAAAACAGGGGGGGGAGGAGTAATCAGCCCCAGCATTTT
-	TRBV6-1	TRBJ2-1	-	CASSDSTGTPLGEQFF	TGTGCCAGCAGTGATTCGACAGGAACCCCACTGGGAGAGCAGTTCTTC
-	TRBV30	TRBJ1-2	-	CAWSSLTVYYGYTF	TGTGCCTGGAGCTCTTTAACAGTCTACTATGGCTACACCTTC
-	TRBV6-6	TRBJ2-3	-	CASSLTDTQYF	TGTGCCAGCAGCCTTACAGATACGCAGTATTTT
TRBD2	TRBV7-3	TRBJ2-3	-	CASSLGGVLDTQYF	TGTGCCAGCAGCTTAGGGGGGGTGCTGGATACGCAGTATTTT
-	TRBV5-1	TRBJ2-2	-	CASSPTQGNTGELFF	TGCGCCAGCAGTCCAACACAGGGAAACACCGGGGAGCTGTTTTTT
TRBD1	TRBV6-6	TRBJ2-1	-	CASSFPGQDNFEQFF	TGTGCCAGCAGTTTTCCGGGACAGGATAACTTTGAGCAGTTCTTC
TRBD1	TRBV5-1	TRBJ1-1	-	CASSFDRAGTEAFF	TGCGCCAGCAGCTTTGACAGGGCGGGCACTGAAGCTTTCTTT
-	TRBV10-3	TRBJ1-5	few	CATNAGQINVPQHF	TGTGCCACCAACGCTGGACAAATAAACGTGCCCCAGCATTTT
TRBD2	TRBV19	TRBJ2-2	-	CASSLRGGINTGELFF	TGTGCCAGTAGTCTCCGGGGGGGGATTAACACCGGGGAGCTGTTTTTT